This passage covers 23 T cell receptor beta chains from one sample sequenced in a study of shared clonotypes between healthy human individuals. TCRdb's copy holds only in-frame clones and misses some; the assay was immunoSEQ multiplex PCR. The repertoire holds about 1.4 million clones, approximately 97% seen once, with approximately 1.1% in the top ten. Source material: naive CD4+ T cells sorted from blood. Subset denoted: CD45RA+ positively selected. These receptor sequences come from a man aged 25-45 years in good health.

The chain uses TRBV2 and TRBJ1-2; 8 nucleotides align to TRBD1. In germline, CDR1 is SNHLY, CDR2 FYNNEI. The CDR3 sequence is 13 residues long. The trim removed 4 bases at V and 3 bases at J, leaving 1 base unmatched. The CDR3 loop is CASSGGQDYGYTF. CDR3 DNA: TGTGCCAGCAGTGGGGGACAGGACTATGGCTACACCTTC.

This clone was seen only once. The V gene is TRBV7-2, the J gene TRBJ2-5, with D perhaps being TRBD1 or TRBD2 (5 bases each). With the DNA end fitting TRBJ2-7 better, the J assignment may be wrong. Per germline, CDR1 SGHTA and CDR2 FQGNSA. The CDR3 loop spans 14 amino acids. CDR3 DNA sequence: TGTGCCAGCAGCCTGGTGGTAGGGGAGTACGAGCAGTACTTC. Its protein product is CASSLVVGEYEQYF.

The chain employs TRBV4-2 and TRBJ2-3, with 7 bases lining up with TRBD2. CDR3 length: 16 amino acids. In germline, CDR1 is LGHNA, CDR2 YNFKEQ. With 2 bases clipped from V and 4 bases from J, the junction kept 9 bases outside the gene matches. The CDR3 DNA reads TGTGCCAGCAGCCAACAGCGCGGGAGCCGGTCAGATACGCAGTATTTT. It yields the protein CASSQQRGSRSDTQYF.

The chain's CDR3 is CATATDPAETQYF. In nucleotides, the CDR3 is TGTGCCACCGCAACGGACCCGGCGGAGACCCAGTACTTC. The chain has TRBV15 and TRBJ2-5, with unresolved D. CDR1 is LNHNV, CDR2 YYDKDF, per germline (reference sequence). Trimming left V 8 bases short and J 5 bases short, with 15 bases between. The CDR3 loop spans 13 amino acids.

About this clone: Lacking the conserved final phenylalanine or tryptophan, this CDR3 likely reflects a read error. The limits of the CDR3 on the DNA are not certain, so only TCRdb's listed CDR3 is given. This chain links TRBV19 with TRBJ1-2; the DNA was not compared with TRBD1, the D call given in the table. Per germline, CDR1 LNHDA and CDR2 SQIVND (reference sequence). A total of 11 residues make up the CDR3, ends included. CDR3 sequence reads: CASSIGWDRTI.

This clone was picked up one time. The chain joins TRBV12-5 to TRBJ2-2, with 7 bases identical to TRBD2. The ends lost 2 bases at V and 2 bases at J; junction bases unmatched: 14. The CDR3 contains 19 residues. Germline V gene lookup returns CDR1 LGHNT and CDR2 FRNRAP. This chain's CDR3 is CASGLRPMGGSGNTGELFF. The CDR3, as DNA: TGTGCTAGTGGTTTGCGTCCCATGGGCGGGAGCGGAAACACCGGGGAGCTGTTTTTT.

This chain joins TRBV27 and TRBJ1-1; TRBD1 is a possible D gene (5 bases). The CDR3 extends over 15 amino acids. V dropped 4 bases and J dropped 6 bases, with 18 bases sitting between them. In germline, CDR1 is MNHEY, CDR2 SMNVEV (reference sequence). Written as DNA, the CDR3 is TGTGCCAGCAGTTCTTCCCCGCAGGGAAAGGCTGAAGCTTTCTTT. Translation gives CASSSSPQGKAEAFF.

The chain combines TRBV19 with TRBJ2-2, with D unresolved. Germline V gives CDR1 LNHDA, CDR2 SQIVND (reference sequence). The CDR3 totals 15 residues. V lost 3 bases and J 4 bases, leaving 12 bases between the germline ends. The CDR3: CASSMKVSTTGELFF. Here the CDR3 DNA reads TGTGCCAGTAGTATGAAGGTCTCGACCACCGGGGAGCTGTTTTTT.

The rearrangement joins TRBV20-1 to TRBJ1-1; possibly TRBD1 for D (6 bases). The CDR3 totals 11 residues. Germline V gene lookup returns CDR1 DFQATT and CDR2 SNEGSKA (reference sequence). Trimming removed 6 bases at V and 7 bases at J, with 12 bases between. The CDR3 sequence: CSAIHRVEAFF. Here the CDR3 DNA reads TGCAGTGCCATTCACAGGGTTGAAGCTTTCTTT.

The chain joins TRBV14 to TRBJ2-1, with TRBD1 identical over 7 bases. CDR3 size: 14 residues. The trim removed 0 bases at V and 6 bases at J, leaving 2 bases unmatched. Germline V gene sequence: CDR1 SGHDN, CDR2 FVKESK. As DNA, the CDR3 is TGTGCCAGCAGCCAAGATCCAGGGGGCAATGAGCAGTTCTTC. Residues: CASSQDPGGNEQFF.

Here the CDR3 reads CASSLAGDHEQFF. The CDR3 nucleotides read TGTGCCAGCAGTTTGGCGGGAGATCATGAGCAGTTCTTC. The gene calls are TRBV28 and TRBJ2-1, with 7 bases aligning to TRBD2. Losses at the gene ends were 3 bases for V and 8 bases for J; bases not matched to a gene: 4. CDR1 and CDR2 from the germline V gene are MDHEN and SYDVKM. The CDR3 has 13 residues.

About this clone: The sample carries other DNA sequences with the same CDR3. The rearrangement links TRBV18 to TRBJ2-5; no clear D gene. The germline V and J ends were trimmed by 0 bases and 5 bases, with 10 bases remaining between them. CDR1 and CDR2 (germline): KGHSH, LQKENI. The CDR3 consists of 14 residues. The DNA of the CDR3 is TGTGCCAGCTCACCACCGGCTTCTCGGGAGACCCAGTACTTC. Translating it yields CASSPPASRETQYF.

In the case of this clone: Other DNA sequences in this specimen translate into the identical CDR3. The CDR3 reads CASSRDRDYGYTF. CDR3 coding DNA: TGCGCCAGCAGTCGGGACAGAGACTATGGCTACACCTTC. This rearrangement joins TRBV5-1 to TRBJ1-2; 7 positions agree with TRBD1. Trimming took 5 bases from V and 3 from J; bases not matched to a gene: 4. This CDR3 contains 13 residues. Germline V gives CDR1 SGHRS, CDR2 YFSETQ.

The chain has TRBV11-3 and TRBJ1-5; a weak D match, TRBD1 (5 bases). The germline V and J ends were trimmed by 3 bases and 9 bases, with 15 bases remaining between them. There are 14 residues in the CDR3. Germline values: CDR1 SGHNT, CDR2 YENEEA. CDR3 in DNA: TGTGCCAGCAGCTTCGAGGACACTATCATGCCCCAGCATTTT. Protein: CASSFEDTIMPQHF.

The chain links TRBV15 to TRBJ2-3; 7 bases are a match to TRBD1. CDR3 length: 16 residues. Losses at the gene ends were 1 base for V and 2 bases for J; bases not matched to a gene: 6. Germline CDR1 is LNHNV and CDR2 is YYDKDF (reference sequence). The CDR3 loop is CATSRGSGGFTDTQYF. The CDR3 nucleotides are TGTGCCACCAGCAGAGGGTCAGGGGGATTCACAGATACGCAGTATTTT.

This rearrangement joins TRBV5-1 to TRBJ2-7; TRBD2 matches 11 bases. Per germline, CDR1 SGHRS and CDR2 YFSETQ. V was pared by 5 bases and J by 3 bases, with 7 bases of the junction left unmatched. This CDR3 spans 15 amino acids. The CDR3 is CASRNGTSGLYEQYF. The CDR3 DNA reads TGCGCCAGCAGAAATGGGACTAGCGGCCTCTACGAGCAGTACTTC.

Written as DNA, the CDR3 is TGTGCCAGCAGTTTCTTTGAGTCAAGGGGGCGGCAGACCCAGTACTTC. It is translated as CASSFFESRGRQTQYF. The V and J genes are TRBV28 and TRBJ2-5; 7 bases line up with TRBD1. CDR3 size: 16 residues. Unmatched junction bases numbered 13, after V lost 3 bases and J lost 6 bases. Germline V gives CDR1 MDHEN, CDR2 SYDVKM.

The V call is TRBV5-1, the J call TRBJ2-1; 7 bases map to TRBD2. This CDR3 spans 15 amino acids. Germline values: CDR1 SGHRS, CDR2 YFSETQ. The trim removed 4 bases at V and 5 bases at J, leaving 9 bases unmatched. The CDR3 DNA follows: TGCGCCAGCAGCCCCCGAGGGCTAGCGGACAATGAGCAGTTCTTC. Residues: CASSPRGLADNEQFF.

Points on this clone: The sample contains more than one DNA sequence encoding this CDR3. This rearrangement joins TRBV6-6 to TRBJ1-5; D may be TRBD1 (6 bases). CDR1 and CDR2 (germline): MNHNY, SVGAGI (reference sequence). CDR3 length equals 14 residues. The V gene lost 2 bases and the J gene lost 1 base, with 6 bases spanning the gap. The CDR3: CASSYRGSNQPQHF. The CDR3 coding sequence is TGTGCCAGCAGTTACAGGGGGAGCAATCAGCCCCAGCATTTT.

The chain has TRBV27 and TRBJ1-2, with 9 bases lining up with TRBD1. CDR1 is MNHEY and CDR2 is SMNVEV in the germline V gene (reference sequence). The CDR3 is made up of 13 amino acids. J lost 8 bases, V lost 6 bases, and 7 bases had no gene match. CDR3 protein: CASSRDRDTGYTF. In DNA, the CDR3 is TGTGCCAGCAGCCGGGACAGGGATACGGGCTACACCTTC.

V gene TRBV5-1 combines with J gene TRBJ2-1; D is ambiguous. CDR3 length: 15 residues. Germline V gene data show CDR1 as SGHRS and CDR2 as YFSETQ. Trimming shortened V by 2 bases and J by 0 bases, and 9 bases separated the two germline ends. The CDR3: CASSFSSSSYNEQFF. The CDR3 DNA reads TGCGCCAGCAGCTTTAGCTCCTCCTCCTACAATGAGCAGTTCTTC.

Here the CDR3 reads CASSEVGANTIYF. In nucleotides, the CDR3 is TGTGCCAGCAGTGAAGTGGGGGCTAACACCATATATTTT. V is TRBV6-1 and J is TRBJ1-3, with D tentatively TRBD1 (6 bases). The CDR3 length is 13 residues. Trimming cost V 1 base and J 7 bases, with 8 bases left between them. CDR1 MNHNS and CDR2 SASEGT come from the germline V gene.

V is TRBV1 and J is TRBJ1-3. TRBV1 is a listed pseudogene. The CDR3 totals 18 residues. The CDR3 spells CTSSLPFPAENSGNTIYF. DNA for the CDR3: TGCACCAGCAGCCTACCTTTCCCGGCGGAGAACTCTGGAAACACCATATATTTT.